This TCR beta chain was found in a study of cytomegalovirus exposure and HLA in healthy donors. Findings and caveats of the study: Data from an earlier analysis indicated that most TCR beta V segments were productive either about 87% or about 30% of the time.

Concerning this clone: Antigen unknown.

PCR involved 60 Vbeta and 13 Jbeta primers. In the original workflow: Among the unique TCR beta chains that a later analysis counted, about 85 million in all, roughly 11 million were shared. TCRdb's table, derived via immunoSEQ multiplex PCR, lists solely in-frame clones and lacks some. That table supplies the V and J calls and clone size; D and trimming were determined from the DNA. This table has some 180,000 clones, about 10% appearing once. Per germline, CDR1 WSHSY and CDR2 SAAADI. This CDR3 region has 13 residues. Trimming shortened V by 2 bases and J by 4 bases, and 9 bases separated the two germline ends.

The sequence derives from a woman aged 30 to 39 in good health and CMV-seropositive. Sequenced input: PBMCs. The chain combines TRBV10-2 with TRBJ2-7, with TRBD1 as a possible D gene (5 bases). As DNA, the CDR3 is TGCGCCAGCAGTGAGGCCCCAGGGTACGAGCAGTACTTC. Translating gives CASSEAPGYEQYF.